Listed here are 10 T cell receptor beta chains from one sample, sequenced in a study of spatial heterogeneity in lung cancer. TCRdb re-derived calls from the 5' RACE reads in MiXCR, one entry per CDR3 protein. Here the sample spans 89,000 or so distinct CDR3 sequences, approximately 20% being singletons. The time point denotes: sample taken at primary tumor resection. Sequencing covered unsorted whole RNA taken from tumor, nontumor lung or frozen PBMC. The sample in question was PBMCs, obtained at surgery. These receptors were taken from a male donor with early-stage non-small cell lung cancer.

The chain is built from TRBV9 and TRBJ2-3, with 7 bases fitting TRBD2. CDR3 length: 18 residues. The V and J ends lost 0 bases and 0 bases, in that order; junction bases with no gene match: 10. Germline CDR1 and CDR2: SGDLS and YYNGEE. CDR3 sequence reads: CASSVAPSGTTSTDTQYF. CDR3 bases: TGTGCCAGCAGCGTAGCCCCAAGCGGGACTACTAGCACAGATACGCAGTATTTT.

This clonotype was observed a handful of times. This chain connects TRBV7-3 to TRBJ2-2; D uncertain. Trimming cost V 1 base and J 12 bases, with 21 bases left between them. Germline assignment: CDR1 SGHTA and CDR2 FQGTGA. The length of the CDR3 is 16 residues. This chain's CDR3 is CASSLMGTGPKVKLFF. The CDR3 nucleotides are TGTGCCAGCAGCTTAATGGGTACCGGGCCCAAGGTGAAGCTGTTTTTT.

This clonotype was recorded many times. V is TRBV12-3 or TRBV12-4 and J is TRBJ2-1; 7 bases match TRBD1. The CDR3 sequence is 14 residues long. J lost 8 bases, V lost 3 bases, and 7 bases had no gene match. The CDR3 DNA is TGTGCCAGCAGTTTGCCCCGAGGGGGCGATGAGCAGTTCTTC. It translates to CASSLPRGGDEQFF.

This clonotype was detected ten times or more. V is TRBV12-3 or TRBV12-4 and J is TRBJ2-6, with D perhaps being TRBD1 or TRBD2 (5 bases each). The CDR3 totals 19 residues. With 6 bases removed from V and 0 bases from J, the gap between germline ends came to 21 bases. CDR3 bases: TGTGCCAGCAGCGGGAACCTGGGGAAAAGGGGCTCTGGGGCCAACGTCCTGACTTTC. This codes for CASSGNLGKRGSGANVLTF.

The CDR3 is CASSFLDRDYEQYF. As DNA, the CDR3 is TGTGCCAGCAGCTTTTTGGACAGAGACTACGAGCAGTACTTC. This rearrangement joins TRBV5-6 to TRBJ2-7; possibly TRBD1 for D (6 bases). Per germline, CDR1 SGHDT and CDR2 YYEEEE. V gave up 2 bases and J gave up 3 bases, with 12 bases separating them. The CDR3 spans 14 residues. Complete variable domain (other parts from reference TRBV5-6 and TRBJ2-7): DAGVTQSPTHLIKTRGQQVTLRCSPKSGHDTVSWYQQALGQGPQFIFQYYEEEERQRGNFPDRFSGHQFPNYSSELNVNALLLGDSALYLCASSFLDRDYEQYFGPGTRLTVT.

CDR3 amino acids: CASSYVITGELFF. CDR3 sequence (DNA): TGTGCCAGCAGCTATGTGATTACCGGGGAGCTGTTTTTT. The rearrangement links TRBV11-1 to TRBJ2-2; D gene unclear. Trimming pared 4 bases from V and 5 bases from J, leaving 8 bases between. This CDR3 is built from 13 residues. CDR1 is SGHAT, CDR2 FQDESV, per germline (reference sequence).

The V and J genes are TRBV3-1 and TRBJ2-2; TRBD2 matches at 9 bases. V lost 3 bases to trimming and J lost 0 bases; unmatched junction nucleotides: 2. This CDR3 region has 16 residues. Germline loops: CDR1 LGHDT, CDR2 YNNKEL (reference sequence). CDR3 sequence: CASSHLAGANTGELFF. The CDR3 bases are TGTGCCAGCAGCCACTTAGCGGGGGCGAACACCGGGGAGCTGTTTTTT.

This chain joins TRBV27 and TRBJ1-2; 10 bases match TRBD1. This CDR3 spans 14 amino acids. After removal of 3 bases from V and 6 bases from J, the junction contained 4 bases not matched to a gene. Germline loops: CDR1 MNHEY, CDR2 SMNVEV (reference sequence). In DNA, the CDR3 is TGTGCCAGCAGTTTTGAAGGGACAGGGGATGGCTACACCTTC. Translating it yields CASSFEGTGDGYTF.

At least ten counts were recorded for this clonotype. The J gene is TRBJ2-7, the V gene TRBV5-4; TRBD1 matches at 9 bases. Germline CDR1 SGHNT, CDR2 YYREEE (reference sequence). CDR3 length equals 13 residues. Germline trimming cut 4 bases from V and 4 bases from J; bases unmatched to any gene: 3. The CDR3: CASSRTGAYEQYF. In nucleotides, the CDR3 is TGTGCCAGCAGCCGGACAGGGGCTTACGAGCAGTACTTC.

The rearrangement links TRBV29-1 to TRBJ2-2, with D perhaps TRBD1 (5 bases). This CDR3 spans 14 amino acids. With 4 bases removed from V and 2 bases from J, the gap between germline ends came to 11 bases. Germline assignment: CDR1 SQVTM and CDR2 ANQGSEA. The DNA of the CDR3 is TGCAGCGTTGTCCTGTGGGGCAACACCGGGGAGCTGTTTTTT. Its translation: CSVVLWGNTGELFF.